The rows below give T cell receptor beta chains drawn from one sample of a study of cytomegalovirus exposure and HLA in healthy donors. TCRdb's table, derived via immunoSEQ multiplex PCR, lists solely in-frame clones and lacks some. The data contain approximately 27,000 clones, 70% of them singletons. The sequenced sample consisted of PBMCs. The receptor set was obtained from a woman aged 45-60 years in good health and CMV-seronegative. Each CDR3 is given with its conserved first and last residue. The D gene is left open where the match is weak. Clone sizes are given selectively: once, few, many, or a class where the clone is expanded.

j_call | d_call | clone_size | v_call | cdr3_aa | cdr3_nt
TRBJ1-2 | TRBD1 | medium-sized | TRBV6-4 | CASSPSGQLNYGYTF | TGTGCCAGCAGTCCTTCGGGACAGCTTAACTATGGCTACACCTTC
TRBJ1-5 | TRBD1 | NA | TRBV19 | CASSLTGPIQPQHF | TGTGCCAGTAGCCTGACAGGGCCCATTCAGCCCCAGCATTTT
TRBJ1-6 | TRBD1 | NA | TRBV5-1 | CASSSGQGNSPLHF | TGCGCCAGCAGCTCGGGACAGGGAAATTCACCCCTCCACTTT
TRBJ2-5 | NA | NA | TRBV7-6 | CASSLDIQQQETQYF | TGTGCCAGCAGCTTAGACATACAGCAACAAGAGACCCAGTACTTC
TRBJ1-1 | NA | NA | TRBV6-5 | CASSSVQGMNTEAFF | TGTGCCAGCAGTTCGGTACAGGGAATGAACACTGAAGCTTTCTTT
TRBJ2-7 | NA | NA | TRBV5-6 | CASSFSGYEQYF | TGTGCCAGCAGCTTCAGCGGCTACGAGCAGTACTTC
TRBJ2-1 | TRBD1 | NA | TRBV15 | CATSRWGQGYNEQFF | TGTGCCACCAGCAGATGGGGACAGGGGTACAATGAGCAGTTCTTC
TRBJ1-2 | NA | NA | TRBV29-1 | CSVEGRLPLPYGYTF | TGCAGCGTTGAGGGCAGGCTACCCCTGCCCTATGGCTACACCTTC
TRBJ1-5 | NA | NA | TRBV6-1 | CASSAAVQGVQPQHF | TGTGCCAGCAGTGCGGCAGTACAGGGAGTTCAGCCCCAGCATTTT
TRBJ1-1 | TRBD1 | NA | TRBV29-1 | CSALQGVVTEAFF | TGCAGCGCCCTACAGGGGGTAGTCACTGAAGCTTTCTTT
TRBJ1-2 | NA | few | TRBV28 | CASSLGGTTDYGYTF | TGTGCCAGCAGTTTGGGGGGGACGACGGACTATGGCTACACCTTC
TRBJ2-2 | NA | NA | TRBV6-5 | CASSGRTKNTGELFF | TGTGCCAGCAGTGGTAGGACTAAGAACACCGGGGAGCTGTTTTTT
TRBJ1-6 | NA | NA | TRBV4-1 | CASSPGPPRRANSPLHF | TGCGCCAGCAGCCCCGGACCGCCACGGAGGGCCAATTCACCCCTCCACTTT
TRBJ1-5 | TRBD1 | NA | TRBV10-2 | CASSSQGAQPQHF | TGCGCCAGCAGTAGTCAGGGGGCTCAGCCCCAGCATTTT
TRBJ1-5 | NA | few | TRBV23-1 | CASSQDGKEFNQPQHF | TGCGCCAGCAGTCAGGACGGGAAGGAATTTAATCAGCCCCAGCATTTT
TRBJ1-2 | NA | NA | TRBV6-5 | CASRKREYGYTF | TGTGCCAGCAGGAAACGGGAATATGGCTACACCTTC
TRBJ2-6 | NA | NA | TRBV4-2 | CASSQDEGASPGANVLTF | TGTGCCAGCAGCCAAGATGAAGGGGCGAGTCCTGGGGCCAACGTCCTGACTTTC
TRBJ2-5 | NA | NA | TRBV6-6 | CASSIAQGREETQYF | TGTGCCAGCAGTATCGCCCAGGGGAGGGAAGAGACCCAGTACTTC